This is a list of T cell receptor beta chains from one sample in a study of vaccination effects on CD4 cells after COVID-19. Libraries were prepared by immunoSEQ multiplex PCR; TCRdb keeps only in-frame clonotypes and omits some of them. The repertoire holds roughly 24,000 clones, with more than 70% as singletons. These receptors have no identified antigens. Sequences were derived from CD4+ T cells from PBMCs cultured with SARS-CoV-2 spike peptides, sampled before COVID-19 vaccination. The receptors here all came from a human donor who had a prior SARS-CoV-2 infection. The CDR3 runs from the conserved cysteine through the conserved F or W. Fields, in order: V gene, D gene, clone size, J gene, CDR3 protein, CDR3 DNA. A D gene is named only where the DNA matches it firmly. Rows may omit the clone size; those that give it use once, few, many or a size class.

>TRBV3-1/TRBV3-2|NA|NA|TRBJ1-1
CASSQAPGEAFF
TGTGCCAGCAGCCAGGCCCCGGGGGAAGCTTTCTTT
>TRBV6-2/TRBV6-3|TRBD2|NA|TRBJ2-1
CASSYRGLAIDEQFF
TGTGCCAGCAGTTATCGAGGACTAGCGATCGATGAGCAGTTCTTC
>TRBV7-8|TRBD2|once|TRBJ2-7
CASSLVLSRRTSGSYEQYF
TGTGCCAGCAGCTTAGTTCTCTCCCGGAGGACTAGCGGGAGCTACGAGCAGTACTTC
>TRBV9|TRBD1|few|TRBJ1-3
CASSVGIGQGNGNTIYF
TGTGCCAGCAGCGTAGGGATCGGACAGGGGAATGGAAACACCATATATTTT
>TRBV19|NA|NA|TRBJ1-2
CASRPPRDPYGYTF
TGTGCCAGTAGACCCCCCAGGGATCCCTATGGCTACACCTTC
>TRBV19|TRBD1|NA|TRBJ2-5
CASRQGTVSQETQYF
TGTGCCAGTAGACAAGGGACAGTTTCCCAAGAGACCCAGTACTTC
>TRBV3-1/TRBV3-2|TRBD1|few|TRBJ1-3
CASSLRDRQDF
TGTGCCAGCAGCCTCCGGGACAGGCAAGATTTT
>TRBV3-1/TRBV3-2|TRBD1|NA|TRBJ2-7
CASSQTGGYEQYF
TGTGCCAGCAGCCAAACAGGGGGCTACGAGCAGTACTTC
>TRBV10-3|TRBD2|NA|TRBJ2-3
CAISPLAGTTDTQYF
TGTGCCATCAGCCCACTAGCGGGGACCACAGATACGCAGTATTTT
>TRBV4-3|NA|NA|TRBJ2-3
CASSQADTQYF
TGCGCCAGCAGCCAAGCCGATACGCAGTATTTT
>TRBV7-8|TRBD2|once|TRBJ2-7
CASSLALIMASGNYEQYF
TGTGCCAGCAGCTTAGCGCTAATTATGGCTAGCGGCAACTACGAGCAGTACTTC
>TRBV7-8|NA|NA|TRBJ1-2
CASSLGPGPNYGYTF
TGTGCCAGCAGCTTAGGGCCCGGACCGAACTATGGCTACACCTTC
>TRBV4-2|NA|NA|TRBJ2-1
CASSQLGWNEQFF
TGTGCCAGCAGCCAACTGGGGTGGAATGAGCAGTTCTTC
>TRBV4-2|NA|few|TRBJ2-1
CASSQVNTIKVLNEQFF
TGTGCCAGCAGCCAGGTGAACACAATTAAAGTCCTCAATGAGCAGTTCTTC
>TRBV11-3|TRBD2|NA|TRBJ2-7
CASSLGAGRAGEQYF
TGTGCCAGCAGCTTAGGGGCCGGGAGGGCCGGGGAGCAGTACTTC
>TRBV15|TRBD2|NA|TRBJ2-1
CATSKSAGVYNEQFF
TGTGCCACCAGCAAGTCAGCGGGAGTGTACAATGAGCAGTTCTTC
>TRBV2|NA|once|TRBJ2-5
CASREGAVVGTQYF
TGTGCCAGCAGGGAGGGGGCCGTCGTGGGGACCCAGTACTTC
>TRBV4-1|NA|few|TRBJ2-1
CASSQTTGIVSYNEQFF
TGCGCCAGCAGCCAGACAACAGGGATTGTCTCCTACAATGAGCAGTTCTTC
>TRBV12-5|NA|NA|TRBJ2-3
CASGPGHASTDTQYF
TGTGCTAGTGGTCCCGGACACGCCAGCACAGATACGCAGTATTTT
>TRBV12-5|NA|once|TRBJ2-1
CASEFNRVSYNEQFF
TGTGCTAGTGAATTCAACAGGGTCTCCTACAATGAGCAGTTCTTC
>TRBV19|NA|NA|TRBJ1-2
CASSIRGWARIGRSYGYTF
TGTGCCAGTAGTATTCGTGGTTGGGCCAGGATAGGAAGATCCTATGGCTACACCTTC
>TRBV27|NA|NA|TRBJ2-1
CASSYFRSGAYNEQFF
TGTGCCAGCAGTTACTTTCGTAGCGGCGCCTACAATGAGCAGTTCTTC
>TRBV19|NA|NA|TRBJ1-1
CASRFGTYSTEAFF
TGTGCCAGTAGATTCGGGACCTATAGCACTGAAGCTTTCTTT
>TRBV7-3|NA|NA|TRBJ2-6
CASSSQTGANVLTF
TGTGCCAGCAGCTCCCAGACTGGGGCCAACGTCCTGACTTTC
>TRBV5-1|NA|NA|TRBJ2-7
CASSTGNPMMHEQYF
TGCGCCAGCAGCACCGGGAACCCCATGATGCACGAGCAGTACTTC
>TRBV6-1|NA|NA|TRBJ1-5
CASSEIVGRDNQPQHF
TGTGCCAGCAGTGAAATCGTGGGGAGGGACAATCAGCCCCAGCATTTT
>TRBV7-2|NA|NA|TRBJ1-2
CASSLATIPYGYTF
TGTGCCAGCAGCTTAGCGACAATCCCCTATGGCTACACCTTC
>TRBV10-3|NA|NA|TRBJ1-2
CAISGGQTGSYTF
TGTGCCATCAGTGGCGGACAAACTGGCAGCTACACCTTC
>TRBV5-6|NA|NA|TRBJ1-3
CASSLYEAIYSGNTIYF
TGTGCCAGCAGCTTGTACGAGGCCATTTACTCTGGAAACACCATATATTTT
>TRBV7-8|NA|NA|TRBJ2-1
CASRVRQADNEQFF
TGTGCCAGCAGGGTACGTCAGGCCGACAATGAGCAGTTCTTC
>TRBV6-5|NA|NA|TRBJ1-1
CASRWSFTEAFF
TGTGCCAGCAGATGGAGTTTCACTGAAGCTTTCTTT